This TCR beta chain is from a study of OX40 agonist ivuxolimab in advanced cancers. In the study overall: Aged roughly 23 to 80 with a mean of roughly 65 years, they were roughly 83% male. Findings and caveats of the study: Low normalized T-cell clonal expansion was also seen in some nonresponders.

Concerning this clone: Its matching antigen is unknown.

The CDR3 consists of 15 residues. The V gene lost 5 bases and the J gene lost 1 base, with 11 bases spanning the gap. CDR1 SGHVS and CDR2 FNYEAQ come from the germline V gene. The table came from immunoSEQ multiplex PCR; TCRdb's copy has only in-frame clones and leaves some out. The sample lists approximately 63,000 clones; roughly nine tenths were seen once. The gene calls are TRBV7-6 and TRBJ2-2, with D uncertain. The material sequenced was CD4+ or CD8+ T cells sorted from blood, taken in a trial of the OX40 agonist ivuxolimab. The sequence derives from an adult with an advanced solid tumor such as melanoma, head and neck, liver or kidney cancer. CDR3 protein: CASSRDPRNTGELFF. The CDR3 coding sequence is TGTGCCAGCAGCCGTGATCCAAGGAACACCGGGGAGCTGTTTTTT.